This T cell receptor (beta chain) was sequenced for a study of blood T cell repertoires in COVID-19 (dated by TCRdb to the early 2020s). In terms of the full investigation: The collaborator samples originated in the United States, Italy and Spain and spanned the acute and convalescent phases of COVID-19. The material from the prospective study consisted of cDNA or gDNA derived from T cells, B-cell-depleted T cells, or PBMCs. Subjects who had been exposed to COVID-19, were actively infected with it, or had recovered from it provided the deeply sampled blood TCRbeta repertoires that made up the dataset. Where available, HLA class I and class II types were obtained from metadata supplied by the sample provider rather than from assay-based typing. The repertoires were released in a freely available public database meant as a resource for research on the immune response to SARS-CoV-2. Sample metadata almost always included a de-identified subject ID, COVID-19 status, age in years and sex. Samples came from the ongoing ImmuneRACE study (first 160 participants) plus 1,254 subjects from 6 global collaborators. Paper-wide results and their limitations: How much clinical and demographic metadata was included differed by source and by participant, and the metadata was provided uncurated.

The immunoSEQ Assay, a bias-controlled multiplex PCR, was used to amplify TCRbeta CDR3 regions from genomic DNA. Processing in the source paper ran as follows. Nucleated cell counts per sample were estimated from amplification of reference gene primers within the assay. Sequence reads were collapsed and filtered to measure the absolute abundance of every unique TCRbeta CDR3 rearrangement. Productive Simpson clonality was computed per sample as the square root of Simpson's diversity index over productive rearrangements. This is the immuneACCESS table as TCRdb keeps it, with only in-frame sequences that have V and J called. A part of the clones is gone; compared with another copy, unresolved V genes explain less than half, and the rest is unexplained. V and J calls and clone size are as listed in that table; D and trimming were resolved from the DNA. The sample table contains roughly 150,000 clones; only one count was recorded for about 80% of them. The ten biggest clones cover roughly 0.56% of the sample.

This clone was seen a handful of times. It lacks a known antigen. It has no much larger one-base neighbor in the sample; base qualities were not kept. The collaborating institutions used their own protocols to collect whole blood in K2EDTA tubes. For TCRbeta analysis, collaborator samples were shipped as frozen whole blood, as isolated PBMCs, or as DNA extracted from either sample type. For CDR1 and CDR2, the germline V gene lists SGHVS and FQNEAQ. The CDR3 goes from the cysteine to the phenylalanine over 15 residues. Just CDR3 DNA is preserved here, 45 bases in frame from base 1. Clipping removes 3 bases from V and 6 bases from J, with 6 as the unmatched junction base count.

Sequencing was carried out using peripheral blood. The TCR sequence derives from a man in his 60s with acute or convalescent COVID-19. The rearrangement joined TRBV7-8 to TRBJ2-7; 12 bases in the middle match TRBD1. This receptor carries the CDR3 CASSFRGQGALEQYF. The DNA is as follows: TGTGCCAGCAGCTTTAGGGGACAGGGGGCTCTCGAGCAGTACTTC.